Included here is one T cell receptor (beta chain) sequence, with context. Per the original methods: Estimation of nucleated cell counts relied on the amplification of reference gene primers. Generated by immunoSEQ multiplex PCR, the TCRdb table keeps only in-frame clones and is missing some. V and J calls and clone size come straight from that table; D and trimming were deduced from the DNA. The sample holds 180,000 or so clones, roughly 84% seen once. Trimming took 4 bases from V and 3 from J; bases not matched to a gene: 3. The CDR3 has 13 residues. Germline loops: CDR1 SGHTA, CDR2 FQGNSA. The data originate from a study of blood T cell repertoires in COVID-19. Across the study: Samples of COVID-19 (acute and convalescent) were obtained from the United States, Italy and Spain. Sources were T cells, B-cell-depleted T cells, or PBMCs; the material itself was cDNA or gDNA.

The source of this sequence is a woman older than 75 with acute or convalescent COVID-19. This sequence joins TRBV7-2 and TRBJ2-7; 7 nucleotides agree with TRBD1. Sequences were obtained from peripheral blood. In nucleotides, the CDR3 is TGTGCCAGCAGCTCGGACAGGATCTACGAGCAGTACTTC. Translated: CASSSDRIYEQYF. The full variable domain, with the rest looked up from reference TRBV7-2 and TRBJ2-7, is GAGVSQSPSNKVTEKGKDVELRCDPISGHTALYWYRQSLGQGLEFLIYFQGNSAPDKSGLPSDRFSAERTGGSVSTLTIQRTQQEDSAVYLCASSSDRIYEQYFGPGTRLTVT.